The T cell receptor (beta chain) under discussion was sequenced for a study of T cell changes during pregnancy in multiple sclerosis. Measured with immunoSEQ multiplex PCR; TCRdb has only the in-frame clones, and not every one. This table holds some 70,000 clones, roughly 94% found once. Germline-derived CDR1 and CDR2 are SEHNR and FQNEAQ (reference sequence). There are 15 residues in the CDR3. Trimming removed 4 bases from V and 0 bases from J, with 12 bases in between. The receptor comes from a female donor in good health, enrolled as a control in a pregnancy study. The source material was peripheral blood, sampled in the second trimester of pregnancy. This chain joins TRBV7-9 and TRBJ1-2, with D hard to call. CDR3 protein: CASSSPSSANYGYTF. The CDR3 nucleotides read TGTGCCAGCAGCTCCCCCAGCAGCGCTAACTATGGCTACACCTTC. Supplemented by reference TRBV7-9 and TRBJ1-2, the full variable domain reads DTGVSQNPRHKITKRGQNVTFRCDPISEHNRLYWYRQTLGQGPEFLTYFQNEAQLEKSRLLSDRFSAERPKGSFSTLEIQRTEQGDSAMYLCASSSPSSANYGYTFGSGTRLTVV.